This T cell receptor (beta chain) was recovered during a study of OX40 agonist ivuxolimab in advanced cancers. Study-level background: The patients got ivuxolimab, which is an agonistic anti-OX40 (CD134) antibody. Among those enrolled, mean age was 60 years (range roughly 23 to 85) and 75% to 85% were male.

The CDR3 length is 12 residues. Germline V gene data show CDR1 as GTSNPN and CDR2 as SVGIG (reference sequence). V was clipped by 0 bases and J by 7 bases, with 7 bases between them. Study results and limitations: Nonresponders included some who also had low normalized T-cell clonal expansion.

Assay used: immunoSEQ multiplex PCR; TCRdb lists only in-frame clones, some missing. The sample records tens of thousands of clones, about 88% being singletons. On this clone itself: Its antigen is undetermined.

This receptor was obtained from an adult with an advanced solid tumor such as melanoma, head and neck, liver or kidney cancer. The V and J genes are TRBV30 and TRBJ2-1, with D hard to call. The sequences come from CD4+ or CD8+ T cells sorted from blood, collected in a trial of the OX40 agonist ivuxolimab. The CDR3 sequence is CAWSVLYNEQFF. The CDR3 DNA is TGTGCCTGGAGTGTACTTTATAATGAGCAGTTCTTC.